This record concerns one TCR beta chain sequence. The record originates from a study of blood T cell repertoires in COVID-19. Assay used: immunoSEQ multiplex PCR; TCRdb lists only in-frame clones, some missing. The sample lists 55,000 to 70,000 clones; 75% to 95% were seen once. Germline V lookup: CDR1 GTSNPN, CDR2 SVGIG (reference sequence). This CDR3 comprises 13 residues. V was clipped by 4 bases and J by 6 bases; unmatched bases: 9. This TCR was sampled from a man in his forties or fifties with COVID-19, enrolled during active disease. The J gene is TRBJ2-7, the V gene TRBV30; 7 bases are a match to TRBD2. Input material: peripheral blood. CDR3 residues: CAWTGLTTTEQYF. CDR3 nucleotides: TGTGCCTGGACGGGACTAACCACGACCGAGCAGTACTTC. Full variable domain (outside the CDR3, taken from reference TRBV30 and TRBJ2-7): SQTIHQWPATLVQPVGSPLSLECTVEGTSNPNLYWYRQAAGRGLQLLFYSVGIGQISSEVPQNLSASRPQDRQFILSSKKLLLSDSGFYLCAWTGLTTTEQYFGPGTRLTVT.